The 21 T cell receptor beta chains given below trace back to one sample, sequenced in a study. One entry per CDR3 protein results from TCRdb running MiXCR on the RT-PCR reads. Among more than 550,000 distinct CDR3 sequences listed, 12% to 15% were seen once. The sequenced sample was memory CD4+ T cells from blood. The source of these receptors is a female donor in good health, serving as a healthy control.

As for this clonotype: A much larger clone differs by one base, so this may be a read error. Likely a read error: the CDR3 ends without its conserved phenylalanine or tryptophan. The CDR3 sequence: CASSLIEGANYGYTS. The CDR3 nucleotides are TGCGCCAGCAGCTTGATTGAGGGGGCGAACTATGGCTACACCTCC. The V and J genes are TRBV5-1 and TRBJ1-2, with 7 bases identical to TRBD1. The CDR3 totals 15 residues. The V gene's germline CDR1 is SGHRS and CDR2 YFSETQ. The V and J ends lost 1 base and 2 bases, in that order; junction bases with no gene match: 5.

This clonotype was found many times. The V gene is TRBV20-1, the J gene TRBJ2-3; perhaps TRBD2 as D (5 bases). Between the trimmed V and J ends, which lost 4 bases and 5 bases, there was a span of 10 bases. This CDR3 region has 12 residues. Germline CDR1 reads DFQATT; CDR2 reads SNEGSKA (reference sequence). CDR3 protein: CSAKLGGDTQYF. The CDR3 DNA reads as TGCAGTGCTAAACTAGGTGGAGATACGCAGTATTTT.

This clonotype was observed many times. The chain couples TRBV27 to TRBJ1-6; the D gene is possibly TRBD1 (5 bases). CDR3 length: 14 amino acids. Germline CDR1 MNHEY, CDR2 SMNVEV (reference sequence). V was shortened by 4 bases and J by 7 bases, with 11 bases between the two germline ends. The chain's CDR3 is CASSSRTGNSPLHF. The CDR3, as DNA: TGTGCCAGCAGTTCGCGCACAGGAAATTCACCCCTCCACTTT.

This clonotype was observed at least ten times. This chain joins TRBV12-3 or TRBV12-4 and TRBJ1-2; the D gene is possibly TRBD1 (6 bases). This CDR3 contains 13 residues. The V gene lost 5 bases and the J gene lost 5 bases, with 12 bases spanning the gap. The CDR3 sequence is CASSPGQLYGYTF. In DNA form, the CDR3 reads TGTGCCAGCAGTCCTGGACAGCTTTATGGCTACACCTTC.

This clonotype was detected only a few times. The rearrangement joins TRBV5-1 to TRBJ2-7; 15 bases fit TRBD2. The CDR3 has 15 residues. Germline-derived CDR1 and CDR2 are SGHRS and YFSETQ. The V gene end was trimmed by 4 bases and the J gene end by 5 bases; junction bases not matched to a gene: 4. As DNA, the CDR3 is TGCGCCAGCAGCCGGACTAGCGGGAGGGCCAACGAGCAGTACTTC. Translating it yields CASSRTSGRANEQYF.

This clonotype was found many times. This chain joins TRBV5-1 and TRBJ1-4; D perhaps matches TRBD1 (5 bases). Trimming stripped 1 base from V and 5 bases from J, with 12 bases between. Germline values: CDR1 SGHRS, CDR2 YFSETQ. The CDR3 totals 15 residues. The CDR3 bases are TGCGCCAGCAGCTTGAGGGGAGACGGGAATGAAAAACTGTTTTTT. Amino acid sequence: CASSLRGDGNEKLFF.

The chain joins TRBV29-1 to TRBJ1-4; 7 bases agree with TRBD1. This CDR3 contains 13 residues. The ends lost 5 bases at V and 5 bases at J; junction bases unmatched: 5. Germline CDR1 and CDR2: SQVTM and ANQGSEA. The CDR3 region is CSVRDSWNEKLFF. The CDR3 DNA is TGCAGCGTTCGGGACAGTTGGAATGAAAAACTGTTTTTT.

This clonotype was counted between two and nine times. The V gene is TRBV6-2 or TRBV6-3, the J gene TRBJ2-1, with D hard to call. This CDR3 is 14 amino acids long. CDR1 and CDR2 from the germline V gene are MNHEY and SVGEGT. Trimming removed 6 bases at V and 9 bases at J, with 18 bases between. The CDR3 is CASSSYHGVPEQFF. The CDR3 nucleotides read TGTGCCAGCAGCAGTTACCATGGGGTTCCTGAGCAGTTCTTC.

The rearrangement joins TRBV6-6 to TRBJ1-6, with TRBD1 matching over 9 bases. Unmatched junction bases numbered 4, after V lost 6 bases and J lost 7 bases. The germline CDR1 and CDR2 sequences are MNHNY and SVGAGI (reference sequence). The CDR3 has 14 residues. The CDR3 nucleotides are TGTGCCAGCAGAGACGGGACAGGGAATTCACCCCTCCACTTT. Protein sequence: CASRDGTGNSPLHF.

The chain employs TRBV4-2 and TRBJ1-6; no clear D gene. Trimming removed 0 bases at V and 7 bases at J, with 7 bases between. Germline V lookup: CDR1 LGHNA, CDR2 YNFKEQ. The CDR3 length is 14 residues. In DNA form, the CDR3 reads TGTGCCAGCAGCCAAGAGCTGACGAATTCACCCCTCCACTTT. Translated: CASSQELTNSPLHF.

J is TRBJ2-7 and V is TRBV6-6, with a possible D match to TRBD1 (6 bases). This CDR3 has 14 residues. V lost 9 bases to trimming and J lost 5 bases, with 20 bases between them. CDR1 and CDR2 (germline): MNHNY, SVGAGI (reference sequence). CDR3 coding DNA: TGTGCCAGTACATTAACAGGGACGGCAAACGAGCAGTACTTC. Encoded protein: CASTLTGTANEQYF.

In its sample, this clonotype was seen many times. This chain uses TRBV20-1 with TRBJ2-7, with TRBD1 matching 8 bases. V was pared by 0 bases and J by 3 bases, with 1 base of the junction left unmatched. This CDR3 contains 13 residues. The V gene's germline CDR1 is DFQATT and CDR2 SNEGSKA (reference sequence). CDR3 bases: TGCAGTGCTAGAGAAGGGACAGGCTACGAGCAGTACTTC. Amino acids: CSAREGTGYEQYF.

The rearrangement uses TRBV27 and TRBJ2-5; D not resolved. Germline V lookup: CDR1 MNHEY, CDR2 SMNVEV (reference sequence). Trimming removed 2 bases from V and 0 bases from J, with 19 bases in between. The length of the CDR3 is 18 residues. CDR3 sequence reads: CASSLRAHRDLYQETQYF. The CDR3 nucleotides are TGTGCCAGCAGTTTAAGGGCCCATAGGGATCTGTACCAAGAGACCCAGTACTTC.

Concerning this clonotype: A read error may produce the germline difference seen at one junction end. The chain recombines TRBV27 with TRBJ2-1; 11 bases are a match to TRBD2. CDR1 MNHEY and CDR2 SMNVEV come from the germline V gene (reference sequence). The CDR3 spans 16 residues. The CDR3 protein is CASSLGASGRPGERVF. CDR3 in DNA: TGTGCCAGCAGTTTAGGGGCTAGCGGGAGGCCGGGCGAAAGGGTCTTC.

The CDR3 is CASHQQGPGYYNEQFF. CDR3 nucleotides: TGCGCCAGCCACCAGCAGGGGCCAGGATACTACAATGAGCAGTTCTTC. The chain has TRBV5-1 and TRBJ2-1; the D gene is possibly TRBD1 (6 bases). V was trimmed by 7 bases and J by 3 bases, leaving 20 bases between them. CDR1 is SGHRS and CDR2 is YFSETQ in the germline V gene. The CDR3 spans 16 residues.

In this sample, this clonotype turned up many times. The chain links TRBV28 to TRBJ2-7; D unclear. The CDR3 has 10 amino acids. V was cut by 8 bases and J by 10 bases, with 12 bases left in between. Germline CDR1 MDHEN, CDR2 SYDVKM. For the CDR3, the DNA is TGTGCCAGCGGAAGGATGAAACAGTACTTC. It yields the protein CASGRMKQYF. Filled out from reference TRBV28 and TRBJ2-7, the complete variable domain reads DVKVTQSSRYLVKRTGEKVFLECVQDMDHENMFWYRQDPGLGLRLIYFSYDVKMKEKGDIPEGYSVSREKKERFSLILESASTNQTSMYLCASGRMKQYFGPGTRLTVT.

This clonotype was observed a handful of times. The rearrangement links TRBV6-2 or TRBV6-3 to TRBJ2-7, with 8 bases that match TRBD1. CDR1 and CDR2 (germline): MNHEY, SVGEGT. V dropped 4 bases and J dropped 4; count of bases not matched to a gene: 9. CDR3 length equals 15 residues. CDR3 protein: CASSSGTGVGYEQYF. The CDR3 DNA is TGTGCCAGCAGTTCCGGGACAGGAGTTGGTTACGAGCAGTACTTC.

In regard to this clonotype: Just one base apart from a much larger clone, this may be a read error. V usage is TRBV7-2 and J usage is TRBJ2-5; 7 bases align to TRBD1. This CDR3 region has 13 residues. V lost 4 bases and J lost 5; bases outside the gene matches: 4. CDR1 is SGHTA, CDR2 FQGNSA, per germline. This CDR3 is CASSSTGTETQYF. The CDR3, as DNA: TGTGCCAGCAGCTCGACAGGGACGGAGACCCAGTACTTC.

V usage is TRBV7-2 and J usage is TRBJ2-7; possible D gene TRBD1, 5 bases. The V gene's germline CDR1 is SGHTA and CDR2 FQGNSA. Trimming took 5 bases from V and 3 from J, leaving 17 bases between them. The CDR3 is made up of 15 amino acids. DNA for the CDR3: TGTGCCAGCAGCGCCATGTCAGGGTTTAACTACGAGCAGTACTTC. Its protein is CASSAMSGFNYEQYF.

The rearrangement links TRBV12-3 or TRBV12-4 to TRBJ2-7; TRBD2 is a possible D gene (6 bases). The V end lost 3 bases, the J end lost 2 bases, and 8 bases lay between the germline ends. This CDR3 is built from 13 residues. In DNA, the CDR3 is TGTGCCAGCAGTTTCCAGCGGGCCTACGAGCAGTACTTC. Amino acid sequence: CASSFQRAYEQYF.

This clonotype showed up just a few times. The rearrangement links TRBV6-2 or TRBV6-3 to TRBJ1-5; maybe TRBD1 (5 bases). Germline assignment: CDR1 MNHEY and CDR2 SVGEGT. V lost 7 bases and J 4 bases, leaving 11 bases between the germline ends. The CDR3 runs 13 residues. The CDR3 DNA follows: TGTGCCAGCACCTACCAGGGTAATCAGCCCCAGCATTTT. Translated, it gives CASTYQGNQPQHF.